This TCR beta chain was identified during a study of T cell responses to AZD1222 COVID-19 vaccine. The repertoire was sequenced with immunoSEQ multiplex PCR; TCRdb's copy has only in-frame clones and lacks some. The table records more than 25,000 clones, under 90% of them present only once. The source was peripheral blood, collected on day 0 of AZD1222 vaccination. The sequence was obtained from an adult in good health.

Here the CDR3 DNA reads TGTGCCAGCAGCCAGTTTGTTAGCGGTAGCTCTGGGGCCAACGTCCTGACTTTC. The encoded protein is CASSQFVSGSSGANVLTF. The rearrangement joins TRBV3-1 (or the pseudogene TRBV3-2) to TRBJ2-6; D is perhaps TRBD2 (6 bases). Trimming cost V 3 bases and J 0 bases, with 15 bases left between them. Germline lookup yields CDR1 LGHDT and CDR2 YNNKEL (reference sequence). The CDR3 length is 18 residues.